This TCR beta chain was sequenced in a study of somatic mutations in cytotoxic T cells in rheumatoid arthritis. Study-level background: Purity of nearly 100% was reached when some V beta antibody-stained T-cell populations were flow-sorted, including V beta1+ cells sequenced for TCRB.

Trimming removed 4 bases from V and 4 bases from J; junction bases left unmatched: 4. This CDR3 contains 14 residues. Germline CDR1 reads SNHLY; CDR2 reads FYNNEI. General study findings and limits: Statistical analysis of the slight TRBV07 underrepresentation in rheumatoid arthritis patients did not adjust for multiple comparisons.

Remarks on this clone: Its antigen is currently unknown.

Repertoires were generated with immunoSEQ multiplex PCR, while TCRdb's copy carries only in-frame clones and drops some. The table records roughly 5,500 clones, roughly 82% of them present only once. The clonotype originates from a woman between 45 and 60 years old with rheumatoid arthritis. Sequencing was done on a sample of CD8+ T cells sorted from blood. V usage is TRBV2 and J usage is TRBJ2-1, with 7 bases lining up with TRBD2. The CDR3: CASSGSGPYNEQFF. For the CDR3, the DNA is TGTGCCAGCAGTGGTAGCGGGCCTTACAATGAGCAGTTCTTC.